The 29 T cell receptor beta chains reported below all come from one sample, sequenced in a study of blood T cell repertoires in COVID-19. Using immunoSEQ multiplex PCR, the repertoire was profiled, and TCRdb retains in-frame clones only, with some absent. Counted here are roughly 360,000 clones, about 80% occurring once; the ten biggest clones make up under 1.2%. Sequenced material: peripheral blood. The receptor set was obtained from a human donor with acute or convalescent COVID-19. The donor label of this sample is uncertain.

The chain employs TRBV5-1 and TRBJ2-3; 8 positions match TRBD1. V trimming: 2 bases; J trimming: 3 bases; junction bases outside the gene matches: 8. This CDR3 has 16 amino acids. Per the germline V gene, CDR1 is SGHRS and CDR2 is YFSETQ. In DNA form, the CDR3 reads TGCGCCAGCAGCTTAGACGGACAGGGTTTGACAGATACGCAGTATTTT. It is translated as CASSLDGQGLTDTQYF.

This chain links TRBV10-3 with TRBJ1-5; no firm D call. This CDR3 contains 14 residues. The V and J ends lost 0 bases and 9 bases respectively, with 12 bases between them. The germline V gene encodes CDR1 ENHRY and CDR2 SYGVKD. DNA of the CDR3: TGTGCCATCAGTGAGTCTGGCGGTTATTTGCCCCAGCATTTT. It translates to CAISESGGYLPQHF.

The chain joins TRBV5-8 to TRBJ2-7, with 8 bases lining up with TRBD2. The CDR3 contains 16 residues. Germline assignment: CDR1 SGHTS and CDR2 YDEGEE. The V and J ends lost 5 bases and 3 bases, in that order; junction bases with no gene match: 13. The CDR3 loop reads CASRQIAGTLNYEQYF. The CDR3 nucleotides read TGTGCCAGCAGACAGATAGCGGGGACCCTCAACTACGAGCAGTACTTC.

V and J are TRBV29-1 and TRBJ2-7; D is possibly TRBD2 (5 bases). Trimming took off 4 bases at V and 7 bases at J, with 20 bases between the two ends. The CDR3 runs 14 residues. The germline V gene encodes CDR1 SQVTM and CDR2 ANQGSEA. The CDR3 reads CSVGGRRPREEQYF. The CDR3 region has the DNA TGCAGCGTTGGTGGACGGAGGCCTCGGGAAGAGCAGTACTTC.

CDR3: CASSWENLSAEAFF. CDR3 nucleotides: TGTGCCAGCAGCTGGGAGAATCTGTCGGCTGAAGCTTTCTTT. The rearrangement uses TRBV2 and TRBJ1-1; D ambiguous. The CDR3 is 14 amino acids. Trimming cost V 6 bases and J 6 bases, with 17 bases left between them. Per germline, CDR1 SNHLY and CDR2 FYNNEI.

As regards this clone: The sample contains more than one DNA sequence encoding this CDR3. V and J are TRBV30 and TRBJ1-6; 9 bases line up with TRBD1. The CDR3 is 16 amino acids. The V gene's germline CDR1 is GTSNPN and CDR2 SVGIG (reference sequence). Germline trimming cut 3 bases from V and 7 bases from J; bases unmatched to any gene: 10. CDR3 in DNA: TGTGCCTGGAGGACCAATGTGGGACAGGGAAATTCACCCCTCCACTTT. As protein: CAWRTNVGQGNSPLHF.

The gene calls are TRBV18 and TRBJ2-1; TRBD1 is a possible D gene (6 bases). The CDR3 consists of 14 residues. Per the germline V gene, CDR1 is KGHSH and CDR2 is LQKENI. The V gene lost 2 bases and the J gene lost 6 bases, with 11 bases spanning the gap. The CDR3 is CASSPGGASNEQFF. The CDR3 DNA is TGTGCCAGCTCACCAGGGGGCGCCTCCAATGAGCAGTTCTTC.

This clone was recorded a few times. V is TRBV6-5 and J is TRBJ1-1; D perhaps matches TRBD1 (5 bases). Germline V gene data show CDR1 as MNHEY and CDR2 as SVGAGI. Trimming cost V 6 bases and J 0 bases, with 11 bases left between them. This CDR3 contains 14 residues. The CDR3 loop is CASRGRGMNTEAFF. The CDR3, as DNA: TGTGCCAGCAGGGGAAGGGGCATGAACACTGAAGCTTTCTTT.

The chain uses TRBV28 and TRBJ1-2, with D perhaps TRBD1 (5 bases). This CDR3 comprises 13 residues. The V end lost 6 bases, the J end lost 5 bases, and 13 bases lay between the germline ends. Germline CDR1 MDHEN, CDR2 SYDVKM. The CDR3 DNA is TGTGCCAGCAGGGGACTGCCGTTTTATGGCTACACCTTC. It translates to CASRGLPFYGYTF.

V is TRBV7-9 and J is TRBJ1-2, with D perhaps matching TRBD1 (5 bases). Deletions cut 1 base from V and 4 bases from J, with 10 bases between. The CDR3 spans 14 residues. Per germline, CDR1 SEHNR and CDR2 FQNEAQ (reference sequence). The CDR3 protein is CASSLGRQIYGYTF. The DNA for the CDR3 is TGTGCCAGCAGCTTAGGGAGACAGATCTATGGCTACACCTTC. Filled out from reference TRBV7-9 and TRBJ1-2, the complete variable domain reads DTGVSQNPRHKITKRGQNVTFRCDPISEHNRLYWYRQTLGQGPEFLTYFQNEAQLEKSRLLSDRFSAERPKGSFSTLEIQRTEQGDSAMYLCASSLGRQIYGYTFGSGTRLTVV.

This clone turned up a few times. This chain links TRBV10-3 with TRBJ1-1; D uncertain. This CDR3 is 12 amino acids long. V lost 4 bases and J 0 bases, leaving 3 bases between the germline ends. The germline V gene encodes CDR1 ENHRY and CDR2 SYGVKD. This CDR3 reads CAISAVNTEAFF. DNA for the CDR3: TGTGCCATCAGTGCGGTGAACACTGAAGCTTTCTTT.

This clone was seen once. The V call is TRBV30, the J call TRBJ1-5; D gene uncertain. Germline CDR1 reads GTSNPN; CDR2 reads SVGIG (reference sequence). The V end was cut by 0 bases, the J end by 3 bases, with 12 bases between. CDR3 length: 15 amino acids. The CDR3 here is CAWSVSVGPNQPQHF. CDR3 sequence (DNA): TGTGCCTGGAGTGTAAGTGTGGGCCCCAATCAGCCCCAGCATTTT.

The rearrangement links TRBV27 to TRBJ2-1, with no clear D. V dropped 6 bases and J dropped 1 base, with 16 bases sitting between them. Germline V lookup: CDR1 MNHEY, CDR2 SMNVEV (reference sequence). CDR3 size: 16 residues. CDR3 sequence: CASRRLVSRSYNEQFF. The CDR3 bases are TGTGCCAGCAGACGTTTGGTTTCGCGGTCCTACAATGAGCAGTTCTTC.

This rearrangement joins TRBV30 to TRBJ1-2, with D perhaps matching TRBD1 (5 bases). V shed 2 bases and J shed 6 bases, with 22 bases lying between them. Germline V gene sequence: CDR1 GTSNPN, CDR2 SVGIG (reference sequence). The CDR3 runs 16 residues. The CDR3, as DNA: TGTGCCTGGAGTAAGGGGCAAACAGGAGATGAGAATGGCTACACCTTC. This encodes CAWSKGQTGDENGYTF.

This sequence joins TRBV6-5 and TRBJ2-1; TRBD1 matches at 7 bases. The CDR3 consists of 14 residues. With 3 bases clipped from V and 9 bases from J, the junction kept 8 bases outside the gene matches. Germline values: CDR1 MNHEY, CDR2 SVGAGI. CDR3 in DNA: TGTGCCAGCAGTTATTACTCGACAGGGAGTGAGCAGTTCTTC. This translates into CASSYYSTGSEQFF.

The rearrangement joins TRBV5-1 to TRBJ2-3; no clear D gene. Germline loops: CDR1 SGHRS, CDR2 YFSETQ. This CDR3 spans 14 amino acids. Deletions cut 5 bases from V and 0 bases from J, with 10 bases between. DNA of the CDR3: TGCGCCAGCAGTGAGGAGCCTAGCACAGATACGCAGTATTTT. Residues: CASSEEPSTDTQYF.

The rearrangement joins TRBV6-2 or TRBV6-3 to TRBJ1-4, with D maybe TRBD1 (6 bases). V was trimmed by 5 bases and J by 7 bases, leaving 11 bases between them. CDR3 length: 13 residues. The germline V gene has CDR1 MNHEY and CDR2 SVGEGT. The CDR3, as DNA: TGTGCCAGCAGTCTCAGGGGAGTTGAAAAACTGTTTTTT. It codes for CASSLRGVEKLFF.

V and J are TRBV29-1 and TRBJ1-1, with D possibly TRBD1 on 6 matching bases. CDR3 size: 14 residues. Germline loops: CDR1 SQVTM, CDR2 ANQGSEA. The V end was cut by 4 bases, the J end by 6 bases, with 18 bases between. The CDR3 DNA reads TGCAGCGTTGGAAGGCTTCAGGGGTTGGCTGAAGCTTTCTTT. Amino acids: CSVGRLQGLAEAFF.

This clone has just a few counts. The CDR3 coding sequence is TGTGCCAGCAAACGAGGAAGACAGGGGAACACCGGGGAGCTGTTTTTT. Its translation is CASKRGRQGNTGELFF. The V and J genes are TRBV27 and TRBJ2-2; 7 positions agree with TRBD1. J was trimmed by 1 base and V by 7 bases; bases with no gene match: 9. Germline values: CDR1 MNHEY, CDR2 SMNVEV (reference sequence). This CDR3 spans 16 amino acids.

The gene calls are TRBV7-9 and TRBJ1-1; D gene ambiguous. CDR3 length: 13 amino acids. Germline V CDR1 and CDR2: SEHNR, FQNEAQ (reference sequence). V lost 5 bases and J 11 bases, leaving 18 bases between the germline ends. The CDR3 sequence is CASSPDRRTTAFF. The CDR3, as DNA: TGTGCCAGCAGCCCCGATAGGAGGACCACGGCTTTCTTT.

The CDR3 sequence: CASIGAPGNTIYF. The CDR3 DNA reads as TGTGCCAGCATTGGGGCACCTGGAAACACCATATATTTT. The chain has TRBV7-8 and TRBJ1-3, with a possible D match to TRBD1 (5 bases). Germline V gene lookup returns CDR1 SGHVS and CDR2 FQNEAQ. The ends were cut back, 7 bases at V and 2 bases at J, with 9 bases in the middle. This CDR3 region has 13 residues.

This chain connects TRBV18 to TRBJ2-1; the match to TRBD1 covers 11 bases. In germline, CDR1 is KGHSH, CDR2 LQKENI. Trimming took 6 bases from V and 6 from J; bases not matched to a gene: 4. This CDR3 is built from 14 residues. CDR3 bases: TGTGCCAGCTCGCCGGGACAGGGGGTCAATGAGCAGTTCTTC. Translation gives CASSPGQGVNEQFF.

The sample holds a few counts of this clone. The genes are TRBV3-1 (or the pseudogene TRBV3-2) and TRBJ1-4; D is uncertain. The CDR3 length is 17 residues. Germline values: CDR1 LGHDT, CDR2 YNNKEL (reference sequence). V gave up 4 bases and J gave up 8 bases, with 23 bases separating them. Here the CDR3 reads CASSLGKIGVTVEKLFF. CDR3 sequence (DNA): TGTGCCAGCAGCCTCGGGAAAATCGGGGTTACCGTCGAAAAACTGTTTTTT.

This clone was counted once. The genes are TRBV19 and TRBJ2-1; 10 bases are a match to TRBD2. The CDR3 covers 14 residues. V gave up 3 bases and J gave up 9 bases; unmatched junction bases: 5. Germline loops: CDR1 LNHDA, CDR2 SQIVND (reference sequence). The CDR3 bases are TGTGCCAGTAGTATTATCGGACTAGCGGTTGAGCAGTTCTTC. Residues: CASSIIGLAVEQFF.

The CDR3 region has the DNA TGCAGCGTGGCGGAGACAGATACGCAGTATTTT. Translating it yields CSVAETDTQYF. The V gene is TRBV29-1, the J gene TRBJ2-3, with D unresolved. The CDR3 sequence is 11 residues long. Trimming removed 6 bases at V and 3 bases at J, with 7 bases between. Germline loops: CDR1 SQVTM, CDR2 ANQGSEA.

This rearrangement joins TRBV3-1 (or the pseudogene TRBV3-2) to TRBJ1-1; 12 positions match TRBD1. Trimming cost V 4 bases and J 9 bases; bases outside gene matches: 9. Germline values: CDR1 LGHDT, CDR2 YNNKEL (reference sequence). This CDR3 region has 15 residues. This CDR3 reads CASSLGTGGAVQAFF. CDR3 DNA sequence: TGTGCCAGCAGCCTCGGGACAGGGGGCGCGGTTCAAGCTTTCTTT.

The chain combines TRBV5-4 with TRBJ1-3, with TRBD1 as a possible D gene (6 bases). V was trimmed by 3 bases and J by 2 bases, leaving 21 bases between them. CDR3 size: 18 residues. The germline V gene has CDR1 SGHNT and CDR2 YYREEE (reference sequence). The CDR3, as DNA: TGTGCCAGCAGCTCCCGGGACACGGCCTCTATCCCTGGAAACACCATATATTTT. Translating it yields CASSSRDTASIPGNTIYF.

The J gene is TRBJ2-2, the V gene TRBV15; 11 bases are a match to TRBD2. The CDR3 consists of 18 residues. CDR1 LNHNV and CDR2 YYDKDF come from the germline V gene (reference sequence). The J segment lost 6 bases and the V segment lost 1 base, leaving 10 bases of the junction unmatched. The CDR3 loop is CATSRGVRSGRAPGELFF. CDR3 DNA sequence: TGTGCCACCAGCAGAGGAGTCCGTAGCGGGAGGGCCCCCGGGGAGCTGTTTTTT. The full variable domain, its missing parts supplied by reference TRBV15 and TRBJ2-2, is DAMVIQNPRYQVTQFGKPVTLSCSQTLNHNVMYWYQQKSSQAPKLLFHYYDKDFNNEADTPDNFQSRRPNTSFCFLDIRSPGLGDTAMYLCATSRGVRSGRAPGELFFGEGSRLTVL.

This chain joins TRBV11-2 and TRBJ2-7; TRBD2 agrees at 10 bases. CDR3 length: 15 residues. The junction had 8 bases not matched to a gene; V was cut back by 4 bases and J by 5 bases. Germline V gene sequence: CDR1 SGHAT, CDR2 FQNNGV. CDR3 nucleotide sequence: TGTGCCAGCAGCTCGGGAGCGGGGGGGTTCGACGAGCAGTACTTC. This codes for CASSSGAGGFDEQYF. The whole variable domain, remainder taken from reference TRBV11-2 and TRBJ2-7, is EAGVAQSPRYKIIEKRQSVAFWCNPISGHATLYWYQQILGQGPKLLIQFQNNGVVDDSQLPKDRFSAERLKGVDSTLKIQPAKLEDSAVYLCASSSGAGGFDEQYFGPGTRLTVT.